This is a list of T cell receptor beta chains from one sample in a study of T-cell memory formation after mild COVID-19. One entry per CDR3 protein results from TCRdb running MiXCR on the 5' RACE reads. The sample contains 300,000 to 400,000 distinct CDR3 sequences, roughly 15% of which appear only once. Material: PBMCs or a T cell subset sorted from them (not recorded which). These receptors were collected from a man between 18 and 35 years old who had mild COVID-19 (a few samples of this study predate the infection). Cell type and time point are not known. The CDR3 runs from the conserved cysteine through the conserved F or W. D genes are given only for firm matches. A clone size is listed for some rows: how often the clone was seen (once, few, many), or a class if it is expanded.

d_call | j_call | cdr3_length | v_call | clone_size | cdr3_aa | cdr3_nt
. | TRBJ2-4 | 16 | TRBV11-1 | few | CASSLGWSLAKNIQYF | TGTGCCAGCAGCTTAGGGTGGTCCTTGGCCAAAAACATTCAGTACTTC
TRBD1 | TRBJ1-4 | 16 | TRBV5-5 | . | CASSWDRGRTNEKLFF | TGTGCCAGCAGCTGGGACAGGGGGCGTACTAATGAAAAACTGTTTTTT
TRBD2 | TRBJ2-1 | 15 | TRBV7-2 | few | CASRASGSSYNEQFF | TGTGCCAGCAGGGCGAGCGGGAGCTCCTACAATGAGCAGTTCTTC
TRBD1 | TRBJ1-3 | 15 | TRBV7-9 | few | CASSFPGTAGNTIYF | TGTGCCAGCAGCTTCCCCGGGACAGCAGGAAACACCATATATTTT
TRBD1 | TRBJ2-2 | 14 | TRBV5-1 | few | CASSAWTGTGELFF | TGCGCCAGCAGCGCCTGGACAGGCACCGGGGAGCTGTTTTTT
TRBD1 | TRBJ2-2 | 14 | TRBV7-6 | . | CASSFTGETGELFF | TGTGCCAGCAGCTTCACAGGGGAAACCGGGGAGCTGTTTTTT
TRBD2 | TRBJ2-1 | 15 | TRBV7-8 | . | CASSARRAGEPEQFF | TGTGCCAGCAGCGCGCGAAGGGCGGGAGAGCCTGAGCAGTTCTTC
. | TRBJ2-1 | 13 | TRBV19 | . | CASSPLYGNEQFF | TGTGCCAGTAGTCCCCTTTACGGCAATGAGCAGTTCTTC
. | TRBJ2-3 | 20 | TRBV4-1 | few | CASSQDWGRVIVSSTDTQYF | TGCGCCAGCAGCCAAGATTGGGGCAGGGTTATTGTTTCTAGCACAGATACGCAGTATTTT
. | TRBJ2-1 | 16 | TRBV7-8 | . | CASSLSSGQHYNEQFF | TGTGCCAGCAGCTTATCAAGTGGACAGCACTACAATGAGCAGTTCTTC
. | TRBJ2-3 | 16 | TRBV7-6 | many | CASSLVAGARTDTQYF | TGTGCCAGCAGCCTCGTGGCGGGGGCCCGCACAGATACGCAGTATTTT
. | TRBJ2-1 | 15 | TRBV11-2 | . | CASSLGRSPPNEQFF | TGTGCCAGCAGCTTGGGCAGAAGCCCACCCAATGAGCAGTTCTTC
. | TRBJ2-3 | 16 | TRBV9 | . | CASSVLAYSSTDTQYF | TGTGCCAGCAGCGTATTAGCCTACTCTAGCACAGATACGCAGTATTTT
TRBD2 | TRBJ2-1 | 17 | TRBV7-3 | . | CASSLLAGTASYNEQFF | TGTGCCAGCAGCTTACTAGCGGGGACAGCCTCCTACAATGAGCAGTTCTTC
. | TRBJ2-3 | 14 | TRBV19 | . | CASSIQGLEDTQYF | TGTGCCAGTAGCATTCAGGGTCTGGAGGATACGCAGTATTTT
. | TRBJ1-1 | 12 | TRBV6-6 | many | CASSRWNTEAFF | TGTGCCAGCAGCCGGTGGAACACTGAAGCTTTCTTT
TRBD1 | TRBJ1-1 | 13 | TRBV6-5 | . | CASSSTGGSWAFF | TGTGCCAGCAGTTCCACAGGGGGCTCTTGGGCTTTCTTT
. | TRBJ1-3 | 18 | TRBV18 | . | CAGASGTPDVGSGNTIYF | TGTGCCGGCGCCTCCGGGACTCCAGACGTCGGCTCTGGAAACACCATATATTTT
TRBD1 | TRBJ1-2 | 16 | TRBV9 | . | CASSARTGGEVNGYTF | TGTGCCAGCAGCGCACGGACAGGGGGCGAGGTGAATGGCTACACCTTC
TRBD2 | TRBJ2-3 | 16 | TRBV5-1 | few | CASRPGAGGREDTQYF | TGCGCCAGCAGGCCTGGGGCGGGGGGGCGTGAAGATACGCAGTATTTT
. | TRBJ1-5 | 14 | TRBV12-3/TRBV12-4 | . | CASSWAGDNQPQHF | TGTGCCAGCAGTTGGGCGGGAGATAATCAGCCCCAGCATTTT
TRBD1 | TRBJ1-2 | 15 | TRBV20-1 | few | CSADPGQGFFYGYTF | TGCAGTGCCGATCCGGGACAGGGCTTTTTCTATGGCTACACCTTC
. | TRBJ2-2 | 14 | TRBV6-1 | few | CASSGYAGTGELFF | TGTGCCAGCAGTGGGTACGCGGGCACCGGGGAGCTGTTTTTT
. | TRBJ2-3 | 10 | TRBV11-2 | many | CASSSYTQYF | TGTGCCAGCAGCTCCTATACGCAGTATTTT
TRBD1 | TRBJ1-1 | 17 | TRBV18 | many | CASSPQTGQGAGTEAFF | TGTGCCAGCTCACCACAGACGGGACAGGGGGCGGGCACTGAAGCTTTCTTT
. | TRBJ2-1 | 16 | TRBV23-1 | . | CASSQSGGGNYNEQFF | TGCGCCAGCAGTCAATCGGGAGGGGGCAACTACAATGAGCAGTTCTTC
TRBD1 | TRBJ1-5 | 17 | TRBV6-5 | . | CASSSTRDRAPERPQHF | TGTGCCAGCAGTAGCACCCGGGACAGAGCGCCCGAGCGGCCCCAGCATTTT
TRBD2 | TRBJ2-5 | 16 | TRBV12-3/TRBV12-4 | few | CASSHTLAPGGKTQYF | TGTGCCAGCAGCCATACCCTCGCCCCGGGGGGGAAGACCCAGTACTTC
. | TRBJ2-1 | 15 | TRBV6-1 | . | CASSGGVSSYNEQFF | TGTGCCAGCAGCGGCGGGGTCTCCTCCTACAATGAGCAGTTCTTC
. | TRBJ2-3 | 16 | TRBV14 | few | CASSQGSTGPNHAQYF | TGTGCCAGCAGCCAAGGGAGTACAGGGCCGAACCATGCGCAGTATTTT
. | TRBJ2-1 | 13 | TRBV5-1 | few | CASSLFGGHEQFF | TGCGCCAGCAGCTTGTTCGGGGGCCATGAGCAGTTCTTC
TRBD2 | TRBJ2-3 | 18 | TRBV5-1 | few | CASSLAGTSGTSTDTQYF | TGCGCCAGCAGCTTGGCGGGGACTAGCGGAACTAGCACAGATACGCAGTATTTT
TRBD1 | TRBJ1-1 | 13 | TRBV20-1 | many | CSAREQGDTEAFF | TGCAGTGCTAGAGAGCAGGGGGACACTGAAGCTTTCTTT
TRBD1 | TRBJ1-1 | 17 | TRBV4-2 | . | CASSQDALQGPDTEAFF | TGTGCCAGCAGCCAAGATGCGCTACAGGGGCCGGACACTGAAGCTTTCTTT
TRBD1 | TRBJ2-2 | 15 | TRBV5-1 | few | CASSSDRGPTGELFF | TGCGCCAGCAGCTCCGACAGGGGGCCCACCGGGGAGCTGTTTTTT
TRBD1 | TRBJ1-2 | 13 | TRBV5-1 | many | CASSPDRGGGYTF | TGCGCCAGCAGCCCGGACAGGGGAGGCGGCTACACCTTC
. | TRBJ1-5 | 16 | TRBV10-3 | . | CAISESPRESNQPQHF | TGTGCCATCAGTGAGAGCCCCAGGGAGAGCAATCAGCCCCAGCATTTT
. | TRBJ2-1 | 14 | TRBV4-3 | few | CASSQHGPYNEQFF | TGCGCCAGCAGCCAACATGGTCCCTACAATGAGCAGTTCTTC
TRBD2 | TRBJ2-3 | 16 | TRBV9 | few | CASSGLAGRRTDTQYF | TGTGCCAGCAGCGGACTAGCGGGGCGACGCACAGATACGCAGTATTTT
. | TRBJ2-5 | 15 | TRBV6-2/TRBV6-3 | few | CASTEGLWYQETQYF | TGTGCCAGCACAGAGGGTCTCTGGTACCAAGAGACCCAGTACTTC
. | TRBJ2-1 | 13 | TRBV28 | . | CASSRGHYNEQFF | TGTGCCAGCAGCCGCGGGCATTACAATGAGCAGTTCTTC
TRBD2 | TRBJ2-3 | 13 | TRBV6-4 | many | CASSERGTDTQYF | TGTGCCAGCAGTGAGCGGGGGACAGATACGCAGTATTTT
. | TRBJ2-1 | 13 | TRBV4-3 | many | CASSQDGYNEQFF | TGCGCCAGCAGCCAGGACGGATACAATGAGCAGTTCTTC
TRBD1 | TRBJ2-3 | 15 | TRBV7-2 | . | CASSLFGQGPDTQYF | TGTGCCAGCAGCTTATTCGGACAGGGACCAGATACGCAGTATTTT
TRBD1 | TRBJ2-5 | 15 | TRBV7-9 | . | CASTRGAGGAETQYF | TGTGCCAGCACTCGAGGGGCAGGGGGCGCGGAGACCCAGTACTTC
. | TRBJ1-2 | 13 | TRBV27 | few | CASSLEGGSGYTF | TGTGCCAGCAGTTTAGAAGGGGGAAGTGGCTACACCTTC
. | TRBJ1-4 | 13 | TRBV7-3 | . | CASSPSGKEKLFF | TGTGCCAGCAGTCCATCAGGGAAGGAAAAACTGTTTTTT
. | TRBJ2-5 | 17 | TRBV5-1 | . | CASSSGIGGWAQETQYF | TGCGCCAGCAGCTCGGGGATAGGGGGATGGGCCCAAGAGACCCAGTACTTC
TRBD1 | TRBJ2-5 | 14 | TRBV12-3/TRBV12-4 | few | CASSSDDRGWTQYF | TGTGCCAGCAGCTCCGACGACAGGGGTTGGACCCAGTACTTC